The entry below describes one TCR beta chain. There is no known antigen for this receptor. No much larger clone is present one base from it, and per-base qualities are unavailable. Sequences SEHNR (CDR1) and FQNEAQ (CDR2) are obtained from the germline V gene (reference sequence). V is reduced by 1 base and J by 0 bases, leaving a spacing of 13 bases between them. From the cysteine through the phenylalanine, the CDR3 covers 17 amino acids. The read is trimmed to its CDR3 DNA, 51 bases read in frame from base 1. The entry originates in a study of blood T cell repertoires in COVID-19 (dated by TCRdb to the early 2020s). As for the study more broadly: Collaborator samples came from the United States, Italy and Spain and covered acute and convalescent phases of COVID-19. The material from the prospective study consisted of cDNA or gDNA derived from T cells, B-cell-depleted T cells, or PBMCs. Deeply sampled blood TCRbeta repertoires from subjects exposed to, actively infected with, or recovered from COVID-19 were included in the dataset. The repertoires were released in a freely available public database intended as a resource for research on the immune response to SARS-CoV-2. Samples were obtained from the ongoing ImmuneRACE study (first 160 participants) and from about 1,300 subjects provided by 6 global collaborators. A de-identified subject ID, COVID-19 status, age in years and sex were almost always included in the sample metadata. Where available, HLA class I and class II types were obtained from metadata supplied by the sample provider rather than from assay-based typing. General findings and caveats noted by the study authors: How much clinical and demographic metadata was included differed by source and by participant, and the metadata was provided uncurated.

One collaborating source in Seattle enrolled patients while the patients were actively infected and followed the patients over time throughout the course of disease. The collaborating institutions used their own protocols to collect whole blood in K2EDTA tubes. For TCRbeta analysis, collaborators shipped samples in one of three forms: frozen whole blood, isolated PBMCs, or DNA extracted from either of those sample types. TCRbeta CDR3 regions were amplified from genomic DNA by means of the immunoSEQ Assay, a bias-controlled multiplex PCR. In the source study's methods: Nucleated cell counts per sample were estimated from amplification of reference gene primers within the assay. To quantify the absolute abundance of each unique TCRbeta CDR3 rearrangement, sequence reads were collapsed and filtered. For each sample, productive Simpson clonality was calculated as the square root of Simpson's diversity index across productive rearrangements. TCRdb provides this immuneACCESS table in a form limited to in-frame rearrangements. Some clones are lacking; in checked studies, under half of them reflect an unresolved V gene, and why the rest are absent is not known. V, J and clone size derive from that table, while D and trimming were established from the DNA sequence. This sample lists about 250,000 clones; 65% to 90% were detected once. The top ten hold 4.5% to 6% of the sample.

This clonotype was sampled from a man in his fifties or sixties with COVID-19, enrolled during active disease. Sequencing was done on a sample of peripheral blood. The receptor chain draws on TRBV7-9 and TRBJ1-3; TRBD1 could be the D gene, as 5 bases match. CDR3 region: CASSLGGRSHSGNTIYF. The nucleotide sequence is TGTGCCAGCAGCTTAGGGGGCCGTTCCCACTCTGGAAACACCATATATTTT.